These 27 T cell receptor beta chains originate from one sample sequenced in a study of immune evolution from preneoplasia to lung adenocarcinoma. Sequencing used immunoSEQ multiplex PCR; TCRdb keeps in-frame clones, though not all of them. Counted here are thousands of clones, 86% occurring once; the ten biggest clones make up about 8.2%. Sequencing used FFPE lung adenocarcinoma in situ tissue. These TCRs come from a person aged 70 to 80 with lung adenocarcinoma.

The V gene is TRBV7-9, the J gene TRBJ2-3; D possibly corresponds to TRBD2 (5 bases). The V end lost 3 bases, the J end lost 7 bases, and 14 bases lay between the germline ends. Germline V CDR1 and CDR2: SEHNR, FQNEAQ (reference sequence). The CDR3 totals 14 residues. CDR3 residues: CASSLERSPHTQYF. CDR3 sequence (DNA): TGTGCCAGCAGCTTGGAGCGGTCCCCACATACGCAGTATTTT.

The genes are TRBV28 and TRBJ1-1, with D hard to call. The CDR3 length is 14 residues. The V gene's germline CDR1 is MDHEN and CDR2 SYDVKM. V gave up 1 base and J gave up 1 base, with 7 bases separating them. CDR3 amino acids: CASSLLQQNTEAFF. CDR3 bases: TGTGCCAGCAGTTTATTACAGCAGAACACTGAAGCTTTCTTT. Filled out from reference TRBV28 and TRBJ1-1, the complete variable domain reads DVKVTQSSRYLVKRTGEKVFLECVQDMDHENMFWYRQDPGLGLRLIYFSYDVKMKEKGDIPEGYSVSREKKERFSLILESASTNQTSMYLCASSLLQQNTEAFFGQGTRLTVV.

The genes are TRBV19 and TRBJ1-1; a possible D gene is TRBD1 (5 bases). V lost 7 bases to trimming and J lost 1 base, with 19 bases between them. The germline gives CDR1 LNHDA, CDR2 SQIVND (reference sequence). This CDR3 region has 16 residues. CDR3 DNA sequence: TGTGCCAGTACCCAAAGGGCCAGGGCTAGGAACACTGAAGCTTTCTTT. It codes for CASTQRARARNTEAFF.

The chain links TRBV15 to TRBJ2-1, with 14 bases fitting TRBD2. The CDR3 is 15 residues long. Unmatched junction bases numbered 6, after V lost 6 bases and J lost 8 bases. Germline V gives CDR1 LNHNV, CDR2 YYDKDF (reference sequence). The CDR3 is CATRRTSGRIYEQFF. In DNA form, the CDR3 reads TGTGCCACCAGGAGGACTAGCGGGAGGATTTATGAGCAGTTCTTC.

Written as DNA, the CDR3 is TGTGCCAGTAGTATGGGGGGGGGTTGGAATCAGCCCCAGCATTTT. It specifies CASSMGGGWNQPQHF. The chain is built from TRBV19 and TRBJ1-5; D is possibly TRBD1 (5 bases). V was clipped by 3 bases and J by 4 bases, with 13 bases between them. CDR3 size: 15 residues. Germline CDR1 LNHDA, CDR2 SQIVND (reference sequence). The full variable domain, in which reference TRBV19 and TRBJ1-5 provide the parts outside the CDR3, is DGGITQSPKYLFRKEGQNVTLSCEQNLNHDAMYWYRQDPGQGLRLIYYSQIVNDFQKGDIAEGYSVSREKKESFPLTVTSAQKNPTAFYLCASSMGGGWNQPQHFGDGTRLSIL.

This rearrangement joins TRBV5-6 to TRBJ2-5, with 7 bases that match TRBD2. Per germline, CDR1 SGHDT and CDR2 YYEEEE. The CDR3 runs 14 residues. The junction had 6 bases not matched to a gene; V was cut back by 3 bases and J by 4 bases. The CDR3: CASSSKTGGETQYF. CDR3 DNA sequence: TGTGCCAGCAGCTCCAAGACGGGAGGAGAGACCCAGTACTTC.

The CDR3 here is CSVEGGGKLFF. The CDR3 bases are TGCAGCGTTGAGGGGGGCGGAAAACTGTTTTTT. The V and J genes are TRBV29-1 and TRBJ1-4, with D possibly matching TRBD1 (6 bases). The length of the CDR3 is 11 residues. Germline lookup yields CDR1 SQVTM and CDR2 ANQGSEA. Trimming pared 3 bases from V and 10 bases from J, leaving 9 bases between.

In nucleotides, the CDR3 is TGTGCTACCAAACCAGGGGCCGCCGGCGGCTACACCTTC. Translation: CATKPGAAGGYTF. The chain uses TRBV6-4 and TRBJ1-2; tentatively, D is TRBD1 (6 bases). The CDR3 has 13 residues. Germline CDR1 MRHNA, CDR2 SNTAGT.

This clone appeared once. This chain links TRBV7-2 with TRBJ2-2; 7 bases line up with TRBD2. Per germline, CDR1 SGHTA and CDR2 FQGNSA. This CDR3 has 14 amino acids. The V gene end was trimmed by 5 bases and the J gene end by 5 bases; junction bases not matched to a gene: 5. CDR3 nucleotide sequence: TGTGCCAGCAGCCCCCGGACTAGGACCGGGGAGCTGTTTTTT. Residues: CASSPRTRTGELFF.

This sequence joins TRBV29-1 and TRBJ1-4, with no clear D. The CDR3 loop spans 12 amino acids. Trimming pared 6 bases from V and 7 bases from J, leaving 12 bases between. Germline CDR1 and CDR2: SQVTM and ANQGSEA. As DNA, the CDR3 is TGCAGCGTCTCAGGTACCGGTGAAAAACTGTTTTTT. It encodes CSVSGTGEKLFF.

The CDR3: CASSYWDSYGYTF. DNA for the CDR3: TGTGCCAGCAGTTACTGGGACAGCTATGGCTACACCTTC. This chain uses TRBV6-5 with TRBJ1-2; TRBD1 matches at 7 bases. Losses at the gene ends were 1 base for V and 4 bases for J; bases not matched to a gene: 0. The CDR3 spans 13 residues. Germline V gene sequence: CDR1 MNHEY, CDR2 SVGAGI.

CDR3 sequence reads: CATRGTSGINEQFF. The CDR3 nucleotides are TGTGCCACCAGGGGGACTAGCGGGATAAATGAGCAGTTCTTC. The chain joins TRBV15 to TRBJ2-1; 13 bases are shared with TRBD2. This CDR3 comprises 14 residues. Per germline, CDR1 LNHNV and CDR2 YYDKDF (reference sequence). J lost 7 bases, V lost 6 bases, and 3 bases had no gene match.

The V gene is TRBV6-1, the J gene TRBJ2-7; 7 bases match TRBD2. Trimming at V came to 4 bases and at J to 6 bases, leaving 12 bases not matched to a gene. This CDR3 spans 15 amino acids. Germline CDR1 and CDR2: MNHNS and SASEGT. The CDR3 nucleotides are TGTGCCAGCAGTGGGGCGGCTAGCGGCGGGGGCGAGCAGTACTTC. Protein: CASSGAASGGGEQYF.

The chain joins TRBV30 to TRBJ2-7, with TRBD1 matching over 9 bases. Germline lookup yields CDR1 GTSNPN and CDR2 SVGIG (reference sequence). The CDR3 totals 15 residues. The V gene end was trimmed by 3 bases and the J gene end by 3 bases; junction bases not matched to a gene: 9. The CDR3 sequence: CAWRGGQGRFYEQYF. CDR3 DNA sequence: TGTGCCTGGAGGGGGGGACAGGGTCGGTTCTACGAGCAGTACTTC.

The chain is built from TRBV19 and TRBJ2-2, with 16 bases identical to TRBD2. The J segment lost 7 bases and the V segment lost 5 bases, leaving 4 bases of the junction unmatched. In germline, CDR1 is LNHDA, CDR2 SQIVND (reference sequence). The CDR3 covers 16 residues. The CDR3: CASSSGTSGGDGELFF. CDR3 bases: TGTGCCAGTAGTTCCGGGACTAGCGGGGGGGACGGGGAGCTGTTTTTT. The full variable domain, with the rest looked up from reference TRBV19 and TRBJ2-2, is DGGITQSPKYLFRKEGQNVTLSCEQNLNHDAMYWYRQDPGQGLRLIYYSQIVNDFQKGDIAEGYSVSREKKESFPLTVTSAQKNPTAFYLCASSSGTSGGDGELFFGEGSRLTVL.

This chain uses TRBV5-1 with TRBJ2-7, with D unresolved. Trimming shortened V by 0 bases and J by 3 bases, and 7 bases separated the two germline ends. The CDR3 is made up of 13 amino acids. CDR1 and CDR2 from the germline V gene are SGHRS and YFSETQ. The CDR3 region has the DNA TGCGCCAGCAGCTTGGATCTGAACTACGAGCAGTACTTC. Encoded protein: CASSLDLNYEQYF.

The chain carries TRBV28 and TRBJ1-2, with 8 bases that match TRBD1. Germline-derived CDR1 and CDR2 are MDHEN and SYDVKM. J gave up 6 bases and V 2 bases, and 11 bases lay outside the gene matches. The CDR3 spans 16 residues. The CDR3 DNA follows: TGTGCCAGCAGTTTAGCCTCAGGGGGCGCCTCGCATGGCTACACCTTC. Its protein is CASSLASGGASHGYTF.

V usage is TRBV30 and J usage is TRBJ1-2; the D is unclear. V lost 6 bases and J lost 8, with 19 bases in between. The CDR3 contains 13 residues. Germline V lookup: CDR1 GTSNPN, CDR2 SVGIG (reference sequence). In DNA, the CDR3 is TGTGCCTGTCAAATGAATGGAGTGGGGGGCTACACCTTC. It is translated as CACQMNGVGGYTF.

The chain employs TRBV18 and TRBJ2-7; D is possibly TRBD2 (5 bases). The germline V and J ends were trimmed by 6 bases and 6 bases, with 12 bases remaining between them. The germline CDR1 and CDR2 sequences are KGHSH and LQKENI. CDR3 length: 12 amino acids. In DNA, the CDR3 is TGTGCCAGCTCCCAGGAGGTTTTCGAGCAGTACTTC. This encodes CASSQEVFEQYF. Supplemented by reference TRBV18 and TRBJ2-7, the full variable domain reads NAGVMQNPRHLVRRRGQEARLRCSPMKGHSHVYWYRQLPEEGLKFMVYLQKENIIDESGMPKERFSAEFPKEGPSILRIQQVVRGDSAAYFCASSQEVFEQYFGPGTRLTVT.

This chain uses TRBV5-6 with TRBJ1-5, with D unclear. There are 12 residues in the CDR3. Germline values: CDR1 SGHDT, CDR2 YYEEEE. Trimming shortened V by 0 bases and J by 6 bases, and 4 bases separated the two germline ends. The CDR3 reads CASSLGAQPQHF. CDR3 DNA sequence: TGTGCCAGCAGCTTGGGCGCTCAGCCCCAGCATTTT.

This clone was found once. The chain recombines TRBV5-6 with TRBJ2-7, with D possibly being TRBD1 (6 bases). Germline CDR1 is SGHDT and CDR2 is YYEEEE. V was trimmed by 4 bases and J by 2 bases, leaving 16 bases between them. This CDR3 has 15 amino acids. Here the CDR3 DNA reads TGTGCCAGCAGCAAACAAGGGGGACCAGCCTACGAGCAGTACTTC. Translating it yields CASSKQGGPAYEQYF.

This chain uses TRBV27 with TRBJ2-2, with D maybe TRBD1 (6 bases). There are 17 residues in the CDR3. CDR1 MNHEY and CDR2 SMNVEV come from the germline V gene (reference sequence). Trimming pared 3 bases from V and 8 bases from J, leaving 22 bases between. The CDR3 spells CASSFRSGVDKHGELFF. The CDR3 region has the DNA TGTGCCAGCAGTTTCAGGTCAGGGGTTGATAAGCATGGGGAGCTGTTTTTT.

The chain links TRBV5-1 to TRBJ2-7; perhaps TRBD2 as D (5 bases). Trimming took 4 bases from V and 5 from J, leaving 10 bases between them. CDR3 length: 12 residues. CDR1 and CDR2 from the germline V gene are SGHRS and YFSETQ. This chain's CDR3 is CASSALANEQYF. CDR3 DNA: TGCGCCAGCAGCGCCCTAGCAAACGAGCAGTACTTC. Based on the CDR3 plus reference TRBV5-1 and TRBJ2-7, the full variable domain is KAGVTQTPRYLIKTRGQQVTLSCSPISGHRSVSWYQQTPGQGLQFLFEYFSETQRNKGNFPGRFSGRQFSNSRSEMNVSTLELGDSALYLCASSALANEQYFGPGTRLTVT.

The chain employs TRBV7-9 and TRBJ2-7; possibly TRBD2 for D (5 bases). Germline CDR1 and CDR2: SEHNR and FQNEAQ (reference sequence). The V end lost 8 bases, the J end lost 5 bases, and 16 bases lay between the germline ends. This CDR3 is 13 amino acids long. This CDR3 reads CASGGERENEQYF. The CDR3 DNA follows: TGTGCCAGCGGAGGAGAGAGGGAAAACGAGCAGTACTTC.

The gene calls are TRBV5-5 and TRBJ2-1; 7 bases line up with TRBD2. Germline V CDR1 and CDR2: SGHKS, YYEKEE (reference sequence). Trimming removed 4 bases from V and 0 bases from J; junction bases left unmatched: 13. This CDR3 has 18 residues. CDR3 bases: TGTGCCAGCAGCCCCCGACAAGGAGCGGGGAGCTCCTACAATGAGCAGTTCTTC. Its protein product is CASSPRQGAGSSYNEQFF.

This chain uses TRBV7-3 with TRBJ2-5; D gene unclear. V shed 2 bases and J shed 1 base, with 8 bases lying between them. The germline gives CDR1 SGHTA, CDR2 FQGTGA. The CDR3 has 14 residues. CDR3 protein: CASSLGRTQETQYF. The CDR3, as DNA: TGTGCCAGCAGCTTAGGCAGGACCCAAGAGACCCAGTACTTC.

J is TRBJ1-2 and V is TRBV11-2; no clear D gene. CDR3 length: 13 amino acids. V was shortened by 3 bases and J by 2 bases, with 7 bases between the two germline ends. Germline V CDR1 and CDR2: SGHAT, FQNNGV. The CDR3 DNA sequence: TGTGCCAGCAGCTTTACCGGCAACTATGGCTACACCTTC. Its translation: CASSFTGNYGYTF.